This TCR beta chain came from a study of a mutant IDH1 vaccine in newly diagnosed glioma. Study in general: In the visit schedule, V12 fell in week 35, while V13 fell in week 47.

Germline-derived CDR1 and CDR2 are SNHLY and FYNNEI. The CDR3 contains 15 residues. The V end was cut by 0 bases, the J end by 4 bases, with 12 bases between. Specified time point: week 47, end of study. Each dose delivered 300 ug of mutant IDH1 20-mer peptide subcutaneously with imiquimod. The repertoire was sequenced with immunoSEQ multiplex PCR; TCRdb's copy has only in-frame clones and lacks some. The table includes approximately 22,000 clones, about 80% detected once. This clone was counted once. Its matching antigen is unknown. This specimen was PBMCs, taken from a glioma patient whose treatment included an IDH1 peptide vaccine. The receptor was derived from a man aged 35 to 55 with glioma. Some clones in this sample may be carry-over from other donors' samples. The chain employs TRBV2 and TRBJ1-2; D is undetermined. The CDR3 nucleotides are TGTGCCAGCAGTGAAGCGCGTGACCGCGGCTATGGCTACACCTTC. It codes for CASSEARDRGYGYTF. Full variable domain (rest looked up from reference TRBV2 and TRBJ1-2): EPEVTQTPSHQVTQMGQEVILRCVPISNHLYFYWYRQILGQKVEFLVSFYNNEISEKSEIFDDQFSVERPDGSNFTLKIRSTKLEDSAMYFCASSEARDRGYGYTFGSGTRLTVV.